The rows below give T cell receptor beta chains drawn from one sample of a study of T cells of healthy individuals. TCRdb analysed the 5' RACE reads with MiXCR anew, one entry per CDR3 protein. The sample lists about 100,000 distinct CDR3 sequences, around 17% seen once, with about 6.2% in the top ten. These TCRs come from a human donor in good health. Both conserved end residues are part of each CDR3. Fields, in order: D gene, V gene, J gene, clone size, CDR3 protein, CDR3 DNA. D genes are given only for firm matches. Not every row has a clone size; where given, it reads once, few, many or a size class.

.	TRBV12-3/TRBV12-4	TRBJ1-2	few	CASSPWDRGGYGYTF	TGTGCCAGCAGCCCATGGGATCGGGGAGGCTATGGCTACACCTTC
TRBD2	TRBV4-3	TRBJ2-3	.	CASSQGLAGATQYF	TGCGCCAGCAGCCAAGGTCTAGCGGGAGCGACGCAGTATTTT
TRBD1	TRBV6-2/TRBV6-3	TRBJ1-1	.	CASTVQGTGTEAFF	TGTGCCAGCACTGTACAGGGGACGGGCACTGAAGCTTTCTTT
TRBD1	TRBV30	TRBJ2-7	.	CAWSPGQGAYEQYF	TGTGCCTGGAGTCCTGGACAGGGGGCTTACGAGCAGTACTTC
TRBD1	TRBV18	TRBJ1-3	.	CASSRGTGAGNTIYF	TGTGCCAGCTCCAGAGGGACAGGGGCTGGAAACACCATATATTTT
TRBD1	TRBV7-2	TRBJ2-1	few	CASSLQTGNEQFF	TGTGCCAGCAGCTTACAGACAGGGAATGAGCAGTTCTTC
.	TRBV6-1	TRBJ2-5	.	CASSEQGRDETQYF	TGTGCCAGCAGTGAACAGGGGAGGGACGAGACCCAGTACTTC
TRBD2	TRBV6-2/TRBV6-3	TRBJ2-5	.	CASRRAGDGETQYF	TGTGCCAGCAGAAGAGCGGGGGACGGTGAGACCCAGTACTTC
.	TRBV20-1	TRBJ2-1	.	CSVGEASSYNEQFF	TGCAGTGTTGGGGAGGCGAGCTCCTACAATGAGCAGTTCTTC
.	TRBV7-9	TRBJ2-7	.	CASSLRSPKGDTPYEQYF	TGTGCCAGCAGCTTGAGGAGTCCCAAGGGGGACACCCCCTACGAGCAGTACTTC
TRBD1	TRBV4-2	TRBJ2-3	.	CASSNDRDLDTQYF	TGTGCCAGCAGCAACGACAGGGATTTAGATACGCAGTATTTT
TRBD2	TRBV5-1	TRBJ2-5	.	CASSLSGVQETQYF	TGCGCCAGCAGCCTTAGCGGGGTCCAAGAGACCCAGTACTTC
TRBD1	TRBV5-1	TRBJ2-1	few	CASSLGTGDSYNEQFF	TGCGCCAGCAGCTTGGGGACAGGGGACTCCTACAATGAGCAGTTCTTC
.	TRBV2	TRBJ2-5	.	CASRAERSQETQYF	TGTGCCAGCAGGGCGGAGCGGAGCCAAGAGACCCAGTACTTC
.	TRBV7-2	TRBJ1-2	few	CASSSGALGHGYTF	TGTGCCAGCAGCTCAGGGGCCTTGGGGCATGGCTACACCTTC
.	TRBV4-2	TRBJ2-1	.	CASSHSRSEQFF	TGTGCCAGCAGCCACTCCCGGAGTGAGCAGTTCTTC
.	TRBV10-3	TRBJ2-7	many	CAISEVGAGHEQYF	TGTGCCATCAGTGAGGTAGGGGCTGGACACGAGCAGTACTTC
TRBD1	TRBV29-1	TRBJ2-3	many	CSVLRTGLSTDTQYF	TGCAGCGTCCTTCGGACAGGGCTGAGCACAGATACGCAGTATTTT
.	TRBV6-2/TRBV6-3	TRBJ1-6	.	CASRRATNSPLHF	TGTGCCAGCAGACGGGCCACCAATTCACCCCTCCACTTT
.	TRBV28	TRBJ2-2	.	CASSLRRGDTGELFF	TGTGCCAGCAGTTTACGGAGGGGGGACACCGGGGAGCTGTTTTTT
.	TRBV9	TRBJ2-7	.	CASSVGQPSSYEQYF	TGTGCCAGCAGCGTAGGGCAGCCCTCTTCCTACGAGCAGTACTTC
.	TRBV20-1	TRBJ1-1	many	CSARGGPGTEAFF	TGCAGTGCCCGGGGGGGCCCGGGCACTGAAGCTTTCTTT
TRBD2	TRBV28	TRBJ2-1	many	CASSPHRSSGSDHEQFF	TGTGCCAGCAGTCCCCACCGATCTAGCGGGAGTGACCATGAGCAGTTCTTC
TRBD1	TRBV6-1	TRBJ2-6	.	CASTRGSGANVLTF	TGTGCCAGCACCAGGGGGAGCGGGGCCAACGTCCTGACTTTC
.	TRBV18	TRBJ1-5	many	CASSPPGYSNQPQHF	TGTGCCAGCTCACCACCCGGGTATAGCAATCAGCCCCAGCATTTT
.	TRBV9	TRBJ1-1	.	CASSAGQKTEAFF	TGTGCCAGCAGCGCGGGACAAAAGACTGAAGCTTTCTTT
.	TRBV28	TRBJ2-7	few	CASSLRAGDPYEQYF	TGTGCCAGCAGTTTACGGGCAGGTGACCCCTACGAGCAGTACTTC
.	TRBV7-2	TRBJ1-2	few	CASRIWTENYGYTF	TGTGCCAGCAGAATATGGACCGAGAACTATGGCTACACCTTC
TRBD2	TRBV5-1	TRBJ2-1	few	CASSEGLAVYNEQFF	TGCGCCAGCAGCGAGGGACTAGCGGTCTACAATGAGCAGTTCTTC
TRBD1	TRBV5-1	TRBJ1-6	few	CASSRDSLNNSPLHF	TGCGCCAGCAGCAGGGACAGTCTGAATAATTCACCCCTCCACTTT
.	TRBV7-9	TRBJ2-5	.	CASRKPLGETQYF	TGTGCCAGCAGAAAGCCCCTAGGAGAGACCCAGTACTTC
.	TRBV7-9	TRBJ1-1	many	CASSQTGTGSAFF	TGTGCCAGCAGCCAAACAGGGACGGGATCGGCTTTCTTT
.	TRBV7-9	TRBJ1-4	many	CASSLLGRLGGKLFF	TGTGCCAGCAGCTTGTTGGGACGGCTAGGGGGAAAACTGTTTTTT
.	TRBV4-3	TRBJ2-3	few	CASSQAGKGTDTQYF	TGCGCCAGCAGCCAAGCAGGGAAAGGCACAGATACGCAGTATTTT
.	TRBV30	TRBJ2-5	.	CAWSVPETQYF	TGTGCCTGGAGTGTACCTGAGACCCAGTACTTC
.	TRBV18	TRBJ1-4	.	CASSPGQEKLFF	TGTGCCAGCTCACCAGGACAGGAAAAACTGTTTTTT
TRBD1	TRBV11-2	TRBJ1-1	.	CATTTGMNSEAFF	TGTGCCACCACGACAGGGATGAACAGTGAAGCTTTCTTT
TRBD1	TRBV4-3	TRBJ2-1	few	CASSQTGAALGEQFF	TGCGCCAGCAGCCAGACAGGGGCTGCGTTGGGTGAGCAGTTCTTC
TRBD1	TRBV12-3/TRBV12-4	TRBJ2-1	once	CASTFGTGDEQFF	TGTGCCAGCACCTTCGGGACAGGTGATGAGCAGTTCTTC
TRBD1	TRBV13	TRBJ1-1	many	CASSLRGRDTEAFF	TGTGCCAGCAGCCTCAGGGGGCGAGACACTGAAGCTTTCTTT
.	TRBV5-1	TRBJ2-3	.	CASSLGPDRYTQYF	TGCGCCAGCAGCTTGGGCCCGGATCGTTATACGCAGTATTTT
TRBD2	TRBV6-1	TRBJ2-1	.	CASINRGRLAAPQFF	TGTGCCAGCATCAACCGGGGGAGACTAGCGGCCCCTCAGTTCTTC
TRBD2	TRBV12-3/TRBV12-4	TRBJ2-7	few	CSSRRTSGSYEQYF	TGTTCCAGCAGGCGGACTAGCGGTTCCTACGAGCAGTACTTC
.	TRBV5-5	TRBJ2-7	few	CASSLGPGVSYEQYF	TGTGCCAGCAGCTTGGGGCCAGGGGTGTCCTACGAGCAGTACTTC
TRBD1	TRBV18	TRBJ2-1	many	CASSGQGSAYNEQFF	TGTGCCAGCTCGGGACAGGGGAGCGCCTACAATGAGCAGTTCTTC